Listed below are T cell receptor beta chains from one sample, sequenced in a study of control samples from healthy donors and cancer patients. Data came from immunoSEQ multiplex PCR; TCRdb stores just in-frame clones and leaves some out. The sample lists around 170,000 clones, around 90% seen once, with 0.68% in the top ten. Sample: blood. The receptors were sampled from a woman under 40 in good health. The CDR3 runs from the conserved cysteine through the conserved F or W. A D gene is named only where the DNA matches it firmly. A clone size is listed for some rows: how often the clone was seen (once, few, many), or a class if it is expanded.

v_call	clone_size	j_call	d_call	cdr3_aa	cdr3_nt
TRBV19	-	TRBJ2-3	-	CASRQTGDTQYF	TGTGCCAGTAGACAAACAGGAGATACGCAGTATTTT
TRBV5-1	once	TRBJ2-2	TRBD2	CASSPLTSGANTGELFF	TGCGCCAGCAGCCCCTTAACTAGCGGAGCGAACACCGGGGAGCTGTTTTTT
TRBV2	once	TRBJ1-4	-	CASGRGPSEKLFF	TGTGCCAGCGGCCGGGGGCCAAGCGAAAAACTGTTTTTT
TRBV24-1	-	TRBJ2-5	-	CATSVVGGGGTQYF	TGTGCCACCAGTGTGGTTGGGGGCGGAGGGACCCAGTACTTC
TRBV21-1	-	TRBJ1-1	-	CASSKEGSDETEAFF	TGTGCCAGCAGCAAAGAGGGCAGCGATGAGACTGAAGCTTTCTTT
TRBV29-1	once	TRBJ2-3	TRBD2	CSVGLAGVRGTDTQYF	TGCAGCGTCGGACTAGCGGGAGTTCGGGGCACAGATACGCAGTATTTT
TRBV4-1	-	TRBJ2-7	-	CASSQGRDLPYEQYF	TGCGCCAGCAGCCAAGGGAGGGACCTACCGTACGAGCAGTACTTC
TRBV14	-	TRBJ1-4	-	CASSQVGYNEKLFF	TGTGCCAGCAGCCAAGTCGGTTATAATGAAAAACTGTTTTTT
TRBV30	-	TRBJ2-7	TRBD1	CAWDRVGEQYF	TGTGCCTGGGACAGGGTAGGCGAGCAGTACTTC
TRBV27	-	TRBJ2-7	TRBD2	CASSLSSGDYEQYF	TGTGCCAGCAGTTTATCTAGCGGGGACTACGAGCAGTACTTC
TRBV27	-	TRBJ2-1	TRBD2	CASSPFTGTSGLNEQFF	TGTGCCAGCAGTCCTTTCACAGGGACTAGCGGCCTGAATGAGCAGTTCTTC
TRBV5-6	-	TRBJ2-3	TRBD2	CASSLDGRHSGRTTDTQYF	TGTGCCAGCAGCTTGGACGGACGCCATAGCGGGAGGACCACAGATACGCAGTATTTT
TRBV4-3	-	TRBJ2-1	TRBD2	CASSLEAGSSYNEQFF	TGCGCCAGCAGCCTTGAAGCGGGAAGCTCCTACAATGAGCAGTTCTTC
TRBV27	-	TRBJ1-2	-	CASSLYQGERGGYTF	TGTGCCAGCAGTTTATACCAGGGAGAGAGGGGCGGCTACACCTTC
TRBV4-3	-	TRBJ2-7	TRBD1	CASSSHRGFYEQYF	TGCGCCAGCAGCTCCCACAGGGGGTTCTACGAGCAGTACTTC
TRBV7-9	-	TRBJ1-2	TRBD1	CASSLDRGYGYTF	TGTGCCAGCAGTCTAGACAGGGGCTATGGCTACACCTTC
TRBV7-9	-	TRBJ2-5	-	CASSPQGETQYF	TGTGCCAGCAGCCCACAGGGAGAGACCCAGTACTTC
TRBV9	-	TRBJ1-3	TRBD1	CASSPDREPGNTIYF	TGTGCCAGCAGCCCCGACAGGGAACCTGGAAACACCATATATTTT
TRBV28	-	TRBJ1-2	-	CASSLSVGAGNYGYTF	TGTGCCAGCAGCCTAAGCGTCGGGGCGGGAAACTATGGCTACACCTTC
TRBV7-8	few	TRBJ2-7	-	CASSPYQPGRGTGEQYF	TGTGCCAGCAGCCCTTACCAACCCGGCAGGGGAACCGGCGAGCAGTACTTC
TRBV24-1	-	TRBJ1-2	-	CATSASWWGFNYGYTF	TGTGCCACCAGTGCCTCCTGGTGGGGCTTTAACTATGGCTACACCTTC
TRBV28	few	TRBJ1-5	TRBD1	CASSLGSRRTGYNQPQHF	TGTGCCAGCAGTTTAGGGAGCCGAAGGACAGGTTATAATCAGCCCCAGCATTTT
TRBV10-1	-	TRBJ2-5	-	CASSESLGEETQYF	TGCGCCAGCAGTGAGTCGCTAGGGGAAGAGACCCAGTACTTC
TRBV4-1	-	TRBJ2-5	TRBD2	CASSQGNGAGGQETQYF	TGCGCCAGCAGCCAAGGGAATGGGGCGGGAGGGCAAGAGACCCAGTACTTC
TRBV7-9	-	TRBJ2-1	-	CASSLVLGAGEQFF	TGTGCCAGCAGCTTAGTTCTGGGGGCCGGAGAGCAGTTCTTC
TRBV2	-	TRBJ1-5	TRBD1	CASSSIWDREDQPQHF	TGTGCCAGCAGCTCAATATGGGACAGGGAAGATCAGCCCCAGCATTTT
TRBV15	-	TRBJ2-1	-	CATSSLMWVSYNEQFF	TGTGCCACCAGCAGCCTCATGTGGGTATCTTACAATGAGCAGTTCTTC
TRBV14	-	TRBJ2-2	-	CASSQGYRLTGELFF	TGTGCCAGCAGCCAGGGATACCGGCTCACCGGGGAGCTGTTTTTT
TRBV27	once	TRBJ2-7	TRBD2	CASSPPISGILREQYF	TGTGCCAGCAGTCCCCCTATTAGCGGGATACTTAGGGAGCAGTACTTC
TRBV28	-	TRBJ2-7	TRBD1	CASSPGQGGYEQYF	TGTGCCAGCAGTCCCGGACAGGGTGGATACGAGCAGTACTTC
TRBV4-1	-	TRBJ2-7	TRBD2	CASSQAHLAGPYEQYF	TGCGCCAGCAGCCAAGCCCATCTAGCGGGGCCCTACGAGCAGTACTTC
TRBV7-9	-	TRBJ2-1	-	CASRDRGWNEQFF	TGTGCCAGCAGGGACCGGGGCTGGAATGAGCAGTTCTTC
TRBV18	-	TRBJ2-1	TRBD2	CASSPTSFEQFF	TGTGCCAGCTCACCGACTAGCTTTGAGCAGTTCTTC
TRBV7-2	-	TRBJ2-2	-	CASSLEGSTGELFF	TGTGCCAGCAGCTTAGAAGGAAGCACCGGGGAGCTGTTTTTT
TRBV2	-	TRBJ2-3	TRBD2	CASSGRRGRAVGTDTQYF	TGTGCCAGCAGTGGAAGGCGCGGGAGGGCCGTCGGCACAGATACGCAGTATTTT
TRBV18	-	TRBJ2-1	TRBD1	CASSPGTGAIEQFF	TGTGCCAGCTCACCAGGGACAGGGGCTATTGAGCAGTTCTTC
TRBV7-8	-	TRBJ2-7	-	CASSLVDGLEQYF	TGTGCCAGCAGCTTAGTCGACGGGCTCGAGCAGTACTTC
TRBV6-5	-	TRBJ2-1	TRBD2	CASSIRLAGNNEQFF	TGTGCCAGCAGTATACGACTAGCGGGAAACAATGAGCAGTTCTTC
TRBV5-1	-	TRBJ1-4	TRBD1	CASSRTPGQLNEKLFF	TGCGCCAGCAGCCGAACTCCGGGACAGCTGAATGAAAAACTGTTTTTT
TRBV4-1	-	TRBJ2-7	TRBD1	CASSPGTGGGYEQYF	TGCGCCAGCAGCCCAGGGACAGGGGGTGGGTACGAGCAGTACTTC
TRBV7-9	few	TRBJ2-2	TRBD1	CASSSLQDRGGTGELFF	TGTGCCAGCAGCTCCCTCCAAGACAGGGGAGGCACCGGGGAGCTGTTTTTT
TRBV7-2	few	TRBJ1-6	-	CASSLASHSPLHF	TGTGCCAGCAGCTTAGCGTCACATTCACCCCTCCACTTT
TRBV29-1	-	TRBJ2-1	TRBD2	CSVGTSGRAGTYNEQFF	TGCAGCGTCGGGACTAGCGGGAGGGCGGGGACTTACAATGAGCAGTTCTTC
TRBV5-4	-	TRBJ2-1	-	CASSLWDSNEQFF	TGTGCCAGCAGCTTGTGGGATAGCAATGAGCAGTTCTTC
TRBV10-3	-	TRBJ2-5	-	CAIAPGGSLVETQYF	TGTGCCATCGCACCCGGGGGCAGCCTCGTCGAGACCCAGTACTTC
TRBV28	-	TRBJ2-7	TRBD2	CASSPISGSLYEQYF	TGTGCCAGCAGCCCAATTAGCGGGAGCCTCTACGAGCAGTACTTC
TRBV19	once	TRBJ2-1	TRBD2	CASSTLAGVNEQFF	TGTGCCAGTAGTACCCTAGCGGGAGTGAATGAGCAGTTCTTC
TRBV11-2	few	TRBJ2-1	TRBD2	CASSSGLAGRNEQFF	TGTGCCAGCAGCTCAGGACTAGCGGGTCGCAATGAGCAGTTCTTC
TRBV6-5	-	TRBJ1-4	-	CASSYSTGGKLFF	TGTGCCAGCAGTTACTCAACCGGGGGGAAACTGTTTTTT
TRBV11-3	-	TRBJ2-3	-	CASSLSGRDTQYF	TGTGCCAGCAGCTTGAGCGGTAGGGATACGCAGTATTTT
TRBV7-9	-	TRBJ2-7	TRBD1	CASSEGQGGYEQYF	TGTGCCAGCAGCGAAGGACAGGGGGGCTACGAGCAGTACTTC
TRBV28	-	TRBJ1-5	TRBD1	CASSSQGNQPQHF	TGTGCCAGCAGCTCACAGGGGAATCAGCCCCAGCATTTT
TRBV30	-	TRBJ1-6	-	CAWRGDSYNSPLHF	TGTGCCTGGAGGGGCGACAGCTATAATTCACCCCTCCACTTT
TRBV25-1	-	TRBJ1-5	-	CASSDSGRHQPQHF	TGTGCCAGCAGTGATTCAGGACGCCATCAGCCCCAGCATTTT
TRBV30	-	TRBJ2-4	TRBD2	CAWSVGGLGENIQYF	TGTGCCTGGAGTGTGGGAGGGTTGGGGGAAAACATTCAGTACTTC